This entry features one T cell receptor (beta chain) sequence. Its antigen remains unidentified. The PCR employed 60 Vbeta primers together with 13 Jbeta primers. Assay used: immunoSEQ multiplex PCR; TCRdb lists only in-frame clones, some missing. The sample contains 110,000 to 150,000 clones, about 74% of which appear only once. This entry comes from a study of cytomegalovirus exposure and HLA in healthy donors. Among the donors, all were healthy bone marrow donors. Study conclusions and caveats: By HLA locus, TCR association rates varied in a later analysis, with DRB1 showing the most and HLA-C the fewest.

The receptor comes from a woman aged 45-59 years in good health and CMV-seronegative. The specimen was PBMCs.

The CDR3 spells CASSSWRANEQFF. The DNA of the CDR3 is TGTGCCAGCAGCTCGTGGAGAGCCAATGAGCAGTTCTTC. The gene calls are TRBV7-2 and TRBJ2-1; D is undetermined. Germline V lookup: CDR1 SGHTA, CDR2 FQGNSA. V shed 4 bases and J shed 6 bases, with 10 bases lying between them. This CDR3 has 13 residues.